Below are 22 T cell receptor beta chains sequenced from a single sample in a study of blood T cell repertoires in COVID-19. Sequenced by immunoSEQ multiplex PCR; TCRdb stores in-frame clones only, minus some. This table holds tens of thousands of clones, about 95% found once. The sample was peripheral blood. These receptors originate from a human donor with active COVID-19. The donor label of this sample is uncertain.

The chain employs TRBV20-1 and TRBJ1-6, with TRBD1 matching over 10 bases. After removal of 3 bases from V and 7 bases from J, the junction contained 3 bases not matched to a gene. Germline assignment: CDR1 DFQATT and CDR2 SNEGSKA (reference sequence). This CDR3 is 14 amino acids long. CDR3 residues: CSASVGQGNSPLHF. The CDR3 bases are TGCAGTGCTAGTGTGGGACAGGGGAATTCACCCCTCCACTTT.

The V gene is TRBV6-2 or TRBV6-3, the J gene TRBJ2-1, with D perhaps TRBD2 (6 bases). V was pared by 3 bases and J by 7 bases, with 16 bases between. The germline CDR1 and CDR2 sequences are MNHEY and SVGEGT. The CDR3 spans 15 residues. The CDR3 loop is CASSYAGLQGNEQFF. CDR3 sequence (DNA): TGTGCCAGCAGTTATGCGGGACTCCAAGGGAATGAGCAGTTCTTC.

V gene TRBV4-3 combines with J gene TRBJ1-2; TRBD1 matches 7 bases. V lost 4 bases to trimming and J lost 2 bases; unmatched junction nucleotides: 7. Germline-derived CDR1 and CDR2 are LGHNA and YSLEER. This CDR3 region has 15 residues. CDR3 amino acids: CASSPSLTGNYGYTF. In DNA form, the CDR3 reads TGCGCCAGCAGCCCGAGCTTGACAGGGAACTATGGCTACACCTTC.

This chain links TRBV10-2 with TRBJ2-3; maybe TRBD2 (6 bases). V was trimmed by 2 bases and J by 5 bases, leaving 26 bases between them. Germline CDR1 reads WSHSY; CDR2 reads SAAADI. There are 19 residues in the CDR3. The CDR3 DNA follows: TGCGCCAGCAGTGAGCCGTGGTCTAGCGCCTCGATTGACGGAGATACGCAGTATTTT. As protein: CASSEPWSSASIDGDTQYF.

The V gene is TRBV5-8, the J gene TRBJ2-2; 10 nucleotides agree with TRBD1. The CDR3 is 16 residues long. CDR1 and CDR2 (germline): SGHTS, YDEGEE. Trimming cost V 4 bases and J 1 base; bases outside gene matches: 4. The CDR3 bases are TGTGCCAGCAGCCGGGACAGGGGCCAGAACACCGGGGAGCTGTTTTTT. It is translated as CASSRDRGQNTGELFF.

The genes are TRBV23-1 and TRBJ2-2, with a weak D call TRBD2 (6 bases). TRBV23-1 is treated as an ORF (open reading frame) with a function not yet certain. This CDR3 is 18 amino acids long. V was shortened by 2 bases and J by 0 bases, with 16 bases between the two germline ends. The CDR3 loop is CASSQGRIGGANTGELFF. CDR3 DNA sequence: TGCGCCAGCAGTCAAGGTAGGATAGGCGGGGCGAACACCGGGGAGCTGTTTTTT.

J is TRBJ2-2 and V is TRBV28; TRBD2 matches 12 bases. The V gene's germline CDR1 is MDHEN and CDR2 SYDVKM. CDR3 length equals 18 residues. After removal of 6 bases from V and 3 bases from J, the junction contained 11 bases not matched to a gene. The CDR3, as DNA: TGTGCCAGCAGGTCGCGACTAGCGGGAGTAACGGACACCGGGGAGCTGTTTTTT. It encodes CASRSRLAGVTDTGELFF. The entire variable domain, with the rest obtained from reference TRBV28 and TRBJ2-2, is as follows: DVKVTQSSRYLVKRTGEKVFLECVQDMDHENMFWYRQDPGLGLRLIYFSYDVKMKEKGDIPEGYSVSREKKERFSLILESASTNQTSMYLCASRSRLAGVTDTGELFFGEGSRLTVL.

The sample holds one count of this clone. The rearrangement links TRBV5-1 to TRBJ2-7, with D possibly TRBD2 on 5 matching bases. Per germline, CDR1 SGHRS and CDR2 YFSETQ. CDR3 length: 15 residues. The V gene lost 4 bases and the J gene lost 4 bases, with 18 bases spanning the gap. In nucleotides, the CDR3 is TGCGCCAGCAGCCCCTCTGGGAGTGGTGAGTACGAGCAGTACTTC. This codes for CASSPSGSGEYEQYF.

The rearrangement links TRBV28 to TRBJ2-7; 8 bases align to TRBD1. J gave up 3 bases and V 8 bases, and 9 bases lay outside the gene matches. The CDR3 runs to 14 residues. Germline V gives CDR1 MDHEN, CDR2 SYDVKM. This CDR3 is CASAEQGVNYEQYF. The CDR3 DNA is TGTGCCAGCGCCGAACAGGGGGTAAACTACGAGCAGTACTTC.

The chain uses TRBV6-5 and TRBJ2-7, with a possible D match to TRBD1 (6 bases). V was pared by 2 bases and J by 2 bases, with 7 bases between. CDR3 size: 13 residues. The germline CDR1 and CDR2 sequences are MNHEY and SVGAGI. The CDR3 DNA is TGTGCCAGCAGTTACGGGGGCCCCTACGAGCAGTACTTC. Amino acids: CASSYGGPYEQYF.

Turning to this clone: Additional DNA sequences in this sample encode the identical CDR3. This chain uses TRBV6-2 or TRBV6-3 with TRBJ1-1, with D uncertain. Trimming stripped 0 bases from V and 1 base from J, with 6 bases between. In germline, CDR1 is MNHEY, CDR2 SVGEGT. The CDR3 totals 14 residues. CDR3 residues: CASSYSSRNTEAFF. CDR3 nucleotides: TGTGCCAGCAGTTACTCTTCCCGGAACACTGAAGCTTTCTTT.

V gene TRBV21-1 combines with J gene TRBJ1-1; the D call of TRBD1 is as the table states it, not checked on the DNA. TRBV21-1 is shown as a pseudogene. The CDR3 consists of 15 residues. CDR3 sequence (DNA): TGTGCCAGCAGCGCTCCAGGGGTGTGGAACACTGAAGCTTTCTTT. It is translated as CASSAPGVWNTEAFF.

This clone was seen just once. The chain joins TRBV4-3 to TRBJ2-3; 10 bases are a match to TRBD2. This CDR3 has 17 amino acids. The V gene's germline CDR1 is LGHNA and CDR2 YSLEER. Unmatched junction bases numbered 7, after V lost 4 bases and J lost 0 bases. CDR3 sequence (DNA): TGCGCCAGCAGCCCTAGGACGACTAGCGGGAGCACAGATACGCAGTATTTT. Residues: CASSPRTTSGSTDTQYF.

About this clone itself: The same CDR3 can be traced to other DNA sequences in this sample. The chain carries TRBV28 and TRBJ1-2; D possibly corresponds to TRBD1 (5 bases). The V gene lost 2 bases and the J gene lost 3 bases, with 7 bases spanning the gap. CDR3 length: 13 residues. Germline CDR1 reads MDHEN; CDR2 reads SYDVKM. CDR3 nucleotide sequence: TGTGCCAGCAGTTTAGGAGGGGACTATGGCTACACCTTC. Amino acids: CASSLGGDYGYTF.

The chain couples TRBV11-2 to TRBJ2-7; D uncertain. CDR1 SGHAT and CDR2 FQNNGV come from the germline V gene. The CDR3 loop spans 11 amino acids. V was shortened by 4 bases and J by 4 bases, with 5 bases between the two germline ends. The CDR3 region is CASSSKYEQYF. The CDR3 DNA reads TGTGCCAGCAGCTCTAAGTACGAGCAGTACTTC.

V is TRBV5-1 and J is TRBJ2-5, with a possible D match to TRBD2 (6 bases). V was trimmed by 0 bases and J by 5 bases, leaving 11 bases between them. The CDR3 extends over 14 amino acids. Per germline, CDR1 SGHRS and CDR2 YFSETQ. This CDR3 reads CASSLEAGRETQYF. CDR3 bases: TGCGCCAGCAGCTTGGAGGCAGGGAGGGAGACCCAGTACTTC.

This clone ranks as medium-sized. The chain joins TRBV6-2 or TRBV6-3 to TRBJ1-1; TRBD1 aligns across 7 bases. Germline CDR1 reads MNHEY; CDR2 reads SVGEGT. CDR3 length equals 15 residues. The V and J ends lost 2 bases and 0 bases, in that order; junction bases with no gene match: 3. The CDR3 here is CASSYGDRLNTEAFF. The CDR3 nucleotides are TGTGCCAGCAGTTACGGGGACAGATTGAACACTGAAGCTTTCTTT.

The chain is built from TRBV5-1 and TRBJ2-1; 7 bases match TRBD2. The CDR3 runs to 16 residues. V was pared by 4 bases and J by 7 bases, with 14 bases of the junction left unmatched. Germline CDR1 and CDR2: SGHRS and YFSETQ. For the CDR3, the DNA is TGCGCCAGCAGCGCGTCCGGGACTACCCTGCTGAATGAGCAGTTCTTC. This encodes CASSASGTTLLNEQFF.

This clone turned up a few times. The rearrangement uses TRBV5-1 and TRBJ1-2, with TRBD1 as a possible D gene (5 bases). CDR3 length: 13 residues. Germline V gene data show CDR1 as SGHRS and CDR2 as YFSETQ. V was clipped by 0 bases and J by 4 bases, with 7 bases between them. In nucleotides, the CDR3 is TGCGCCAGCAGCTTGGCAGGGATCTATGGCTACACCTTC. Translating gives CASSLAGIYGYTF.

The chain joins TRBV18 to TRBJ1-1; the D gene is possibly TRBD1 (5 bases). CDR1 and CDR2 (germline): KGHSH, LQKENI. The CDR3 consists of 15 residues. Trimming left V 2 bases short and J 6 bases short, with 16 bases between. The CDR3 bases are TGTGCCAGCTCACCAGCGGGGGGAGGGGACGCTGAAGCTTTCTTT. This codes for CASSPAGGGDAEAFF.

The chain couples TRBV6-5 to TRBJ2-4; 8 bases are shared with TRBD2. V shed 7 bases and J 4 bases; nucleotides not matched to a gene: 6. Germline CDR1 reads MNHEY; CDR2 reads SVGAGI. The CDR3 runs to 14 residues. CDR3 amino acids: CASTAAGAKNIQYF. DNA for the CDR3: TGTGCCAGCACCGCAGCGGGGGCAAAAAACATTCAGTACTTC.

The CDR3 loop reads CASSPGLASGDTQYF. As DNA, the CDR3 is TGTGCCAGCAGCCCCGGACTAGCCTCAGGAGATACGCAGTATTTT. This rearrangement joins TRBV5-5 to TRBJ2-3, with 8 bases that match TRBD2. The germline V gene has CDR1 SGHKS and CDR2 YYEKEE (reference sequence). The CDR3 totals 15 residues. J was trimmed by 5 bases and V by 4 bases; bases with no gene match: 9.